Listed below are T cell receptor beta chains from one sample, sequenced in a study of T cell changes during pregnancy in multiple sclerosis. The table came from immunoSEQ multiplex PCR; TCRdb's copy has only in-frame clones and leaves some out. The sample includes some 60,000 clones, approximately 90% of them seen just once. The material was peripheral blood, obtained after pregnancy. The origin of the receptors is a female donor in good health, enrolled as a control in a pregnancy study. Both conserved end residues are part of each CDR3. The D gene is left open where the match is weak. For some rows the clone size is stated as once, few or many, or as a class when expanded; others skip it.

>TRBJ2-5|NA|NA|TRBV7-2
CASNPWGGAQGETQYF
TGTGCCAGCAACCCCTGGGGGGGGGCGCAGGGGGAGACCCAGTACTTC
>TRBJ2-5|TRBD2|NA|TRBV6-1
CASSEAPLAGGQETQYF
TGTGCCAGCAGTGAAGCGCCACTAGCGGGGGGGCAAGAGACCCAGTACTTC
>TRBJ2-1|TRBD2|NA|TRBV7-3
CASSLTVGLAANEQFF
TGTGCCAGCAGCTTAACGGTCGGACTAGCGGCCAATGAGCAGTTCTTC
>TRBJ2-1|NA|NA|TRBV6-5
CASSLRVGEQFF
TGTGCCAGCAGTCTTCGGGTGGGTGAGCAGTTCTTC
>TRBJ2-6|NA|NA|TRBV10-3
CAISSGQASSGANVLTF
TGTGCCATCAGCTCTGGACAAGCAAGCTCTGGGGCCAACGTCCTGACTTTC
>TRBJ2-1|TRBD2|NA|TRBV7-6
CASSLGLAGGMGYNEQFF
TGTGCCAGCAGCTTAGGACTAGCGGGGGGAATGGGGTACAATGAGCAGTTCTTC
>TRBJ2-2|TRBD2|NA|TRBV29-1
CSAITGTSGNSAGELFF
TGCAGCGCAATAACCGGGACTAGCGGAAACTCGGCGGGGGAGCTGTTTTTT
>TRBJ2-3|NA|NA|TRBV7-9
CASSRWDSPSTDTQYF
TGTGCCAGCAGCCGTTGGGACTCCCCAAGCACAGATACGCAGTATTTT
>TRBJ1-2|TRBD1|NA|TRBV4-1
CASSPRQGGSGGYTF
TGCGCCAGCAGCCCCCGACAGGGGGGTTCGGGTGGCTACACCTTC
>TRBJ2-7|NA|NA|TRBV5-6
CASSRAGFHEQYF
TGTGCCAGCAGCAGGGCGGGGTTCCACGAGCAGTACTTC
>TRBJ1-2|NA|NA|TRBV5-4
CASSLIGQGGYGYTF
TGTGCCAGCAGCTTGATCGGCCAGGGTGGGTATGGCTACACCTTC
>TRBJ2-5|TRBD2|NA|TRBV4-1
CASSDSGSGRWGETQYF
TGCGCCAGCAGTGACAGTGGGAGCGGGAGATGGGGAGAGACCCAGTACTTC
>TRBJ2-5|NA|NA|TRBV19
CASSMGGYQETQYF
TGTGCCAGTAGTATGGGGGGATACCAAGAGACCCAGTACTTC
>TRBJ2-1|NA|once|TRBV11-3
CASSLVTDNEQFF
TGTGCCAGCAGCTTAGTGACAGACAATGAGCAGTTCTTC
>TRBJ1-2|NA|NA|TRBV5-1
CASSTPGIRYGYTF
TGCGCCAGCAGCACACCAGGGATACGGTATGGCTACACCTTC